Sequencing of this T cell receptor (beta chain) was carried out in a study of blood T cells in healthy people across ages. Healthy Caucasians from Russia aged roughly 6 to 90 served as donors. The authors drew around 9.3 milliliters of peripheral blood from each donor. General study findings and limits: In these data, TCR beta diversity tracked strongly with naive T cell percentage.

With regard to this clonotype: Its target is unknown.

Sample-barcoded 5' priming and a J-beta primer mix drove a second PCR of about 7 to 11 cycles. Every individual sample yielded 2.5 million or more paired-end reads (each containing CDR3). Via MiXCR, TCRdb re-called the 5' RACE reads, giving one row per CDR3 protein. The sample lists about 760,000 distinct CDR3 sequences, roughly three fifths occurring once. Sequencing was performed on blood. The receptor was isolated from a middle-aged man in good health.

CDR3 protein: CASSNSHYEQYF. The CDR3 nucleotides read TGTGCCAGCAGTAACAGCCACTACGAGCAGTACTTC. The gene calls are TRBV28 and TRBJ2-7, with no clear D. V was pared by 5 bases and J by 3 bases, with 8 bases between. The CDR3 is 12 residues long. Per germline, CDR1 MDHEN and CDR2 SYDVKM.